A single T cell receptor (beta chain) is shown here with its context. Its antigen is undetermined. These data are taken from a study of vaccination effects on CD4 cells after COVID-19. Study-wide background: As their vaccination, participants received two doses of either BNT162b2 or mRNA-1273. Among convalescent patients, two provided samples 16 days and one week before vaccination.

TCRdb's table, derived via immunoSEQ multiplex PCR, lists solely in-frame clones and lacks some. The sample contains nearly 45,000 clones, roughly 75% of which appear only once. This CDR3 comprises 15 residues. The V end lost 1 base, the J end lost 0 bases, and 7 bases lay between the germline ends. Germline V gene sequence: CDR1 SGHTA, CDR2 FQGNSA. Expansion with viral peptide pools was applied to antigen-specific CD4+ T cells by the ViraFEST assay prior to sequencing. After roughly 10 days in culture, the CD4+ T cells were isolated. The person had PCR-confirmed SARS-CoV-2 infection between March and December 2020. It was on days 3 and 7 that half the medium was replaced with IL-2 medium. Overall study results and limits: Marked clonal contraction of infection- and vaccine-induced clones was seen late after vaccination.

Sequencing used CD4+ T cells from PBMCs cultured with a peptide pool, obtained before COVID-19 vaccination. The receptor was derived from a human donor who had a prior SARS-CoV-2 infection. The rearrangement links TRBV7-2 to TRBJ1-5; no firm D call. CDR3 residues: CASSLDKVSNQPQHF. CDR3 DNA sequence: TGTGCCAGCAGCTTAGATAAGGTTAGCAATCAGCCCCAGCATTTT.